This T cell receptor beta chain was sequenced in a study of cytomegalovirus exposure and HLA in healthy donors. Study results and limitations: As a later analysis revealed, most CMV-associated TCR beta chains appeared HLA-restricted.

Concerning this clone itself: Antigen specificity is unknown.

The V end was cut by 7 bases, the J end by 7 bases, with 13 bases between. CDR3 size: 12 residues. Germline lookup yields CDR1 MNHEY and CDR2 SVGAGI. PCR involved 60 Vbeta and 13 Jbeta primers. The protocol was immunoSEQ multiplex PCR, while the TCRdb copy is restricted to in-frame clones and leaves out a portion. The sample holds 140,000 or so clones, approximately 80% seen once. The receptor comes from a man in his forties in good health and CMV-seronegative. This sequence joins TRBV6-5 and TRBJ1-1, with D possibly TRBD1 on 6 matching bases. The sample taken for sequencing was PBMCs. Here the CDR3 reads CASKPLQGEAFF. In DNA, the CDR3 is TGTGCCAGCAAACCCCTACAGGGTGAAGCTTTCTTT.